This TCR beta chain was sequenced for a study of Ad26.COV2.S vaccination and SARS-CoV-2 variants (dated by TCRdb to the early 2020s). The study in broad terms: Vaccine-arm donors were drawn from COV1001, a multicentre, randomized, double-blind, placebo-controlled phase I-IIa trial of Ad26.COV2.S in healthy adults. Ad26.COV2.S was given intramuscularly at 5x10^10 or 1x10^11 viral particles, as a single shot or as two shots 56 days apart. TCRbeta repertoire sequencing was used to assess the specificity and breadth of SARS-CoV-2-reactive T cell receptors after Ad26.COV2.S vaccination. The TCR-sequenced set comprised roughly 30 samples: some 19 Ad26.COV2.S vaccine recipients, 5 placebo recipients and 8 SARS-CoV-2 convalescent individuals. Trial participants were randomized into five groups of five: low-dose or high-dose Ad26.COV2.S given once or twice, or placebo on both occasions. Investigators remained blinded to trial group allocation during experiments and outcome assessment. Paper-wide results and their limitations: After vaccination, spike-specific CD8+ and CD4+ T cell responses were reported to show substantial breadth. Compared with placebo recipients, Ad26.COV2.S recipients showed higher spike-specific TCR breadth (P = 0.0014). According to the authors, total T cell responses may have been underestimated by the TCR breadth and depth analyses. Non-spike TCR breadth was comparable between vaccine and placebo recipients, consistent with the vaccine containing only spike. The study was not powered to compare responses between vaccine doses or regimens.

Including cysteine and phenylalanine, the CDR3 has 17 amino acids. The DNA shown is the 51-base CDR3, in frame from base 1. The germline V gene yields LGHNA for CDR1 and YNFKEQ for CDR2. Unmatched junction bases come to 5, with V trimmed by 0 bases and J by 2 bases. The sample's treatment or condition, from its label and the paper: some 20 received Ad26.COV2.S at low or high dose, single or two shots; about 5 received placebo; per-sample allocation not given. For vaccine and placebo recipients, repertoires were sequenced using samples collected on day 63 after the first injection. In Cohort 1b, fewer than 30 adults aged 18-55 years were enrolled at a single site in Boston, USA, between 29 July and 7 August 2020. Ad26.COV2.S consisted of a replication-incompetent adenovirus type 26 vector by which a prefusion-stabilized SARS-CoV-2 spike protein from the original Wuhan strain was expressed. TCRbeta CDR3 regions were sequenced with the immunoSEQ Assay. After extraction, genomic DNA underwent amplification by bias-controlled multiplex PCR, followed by high-throughput sequencing. The paper's data handling went like this. To quantify the absolute abundance of each unique TCRbeta CDR3 region, sequences were collapsed and filtered. T cell fraction was estimated by normalizing TCRbeta template counts to usable DNA, with usable DNA measured through amplification of reference genes found in all nucleated cells. Repertoire TCRs were annotated as SARS-CoV-2-specific when V gene, CDR3 amino acid sequence and J gene were exactly matched to a known reactive TCR set. The reference SARS-CoV-2 TCR set was obtained from MIRA and was filtered for enrichment in COVID-19-positive ImmuneCODE repertoires, whereby public or cross-reactive TCRs were removed. Based on the MIRA antigens, annotated TCRs were further analysed at the level of specific ORF or position within ORF. Depth was the summed frequency of annotated unique rearrangements, while breadth was defined as annotated unique rearrangements over total unique productive rearrangements. TCR breadth was compared between groups using two-sided Wilcoxon rank-sum tests. TCRdb's version of the immuneACCESS table is confined to in-frame rearrangements and falls short of the full clone set. An unresolved V gene accounts for under half of the shortfall where checked; the remainder is of unknown origin. That table furnishes V, J and clone size, whereas the DNA furnished D and trimming. The sample table lists hundreds of thousands of clones, roughly 91% of them with a count of one. The ten largest make up 3.4% of the sample.

Notes on this clone: What antigen it recognizes has not been identified. Per-nucleotide qualities are absent, and no much larger clonotype sits a single base away.

The rearrangement combines TRBV4-2 with TRBJ2-5, and 11 bases in between align with TRBD2. The source was peripheral blood, collected in a trial of Ad26.COV2.S vaccine versus placebo. This TCR came from a person aged 18-60 years who received the Ad26.COV2.S COVID-19 vaccine or a placebo. The sequence in DNA is TGTGCCAGCAGCCAAGAACATAGCGGGGGGGTTCAAGAGACCCAGTACTTC. Its product reads: CASSQEHSGGVQETQYF.